The next 10 T cell receptor beta chains were all read from a single sample in a study of T cell repertoires in cytomegalovirus infection. Their target antigens are unknown. Using its own MiXCR run on the reads, TCRdb lists one record per CDR3 protein. The profile covers roughly 700,000 distinct CDR3 sequences, with roughly 36% appearing a single time and roughly 20% taken by the ten largest. Sequencing was performed on cultured PBMCs, taken from culture after CMV antigen stimulation. The receptors were sampled from a human donor in good health (CMV status not recorded). Some clones in this sample may be carry-over from other donors' samples.

V is TRBV7-6 and J is TRBJ1-2; D uncertain. The V gene lost 1 base and the J gene lost 2 bases, with 2 bases spanning the gap. CDR1 is SGHVS, CDR2 FNYEAQ, per germline. The CDR3 loop spans 12 amino acids. CDR3 sequence reads: CASSLENYGYTF. The CDR3 DNA sequence: TGTGCCAGCAGCTTAGAGAACTATGGCTACACCTTC.

This rearrangement joins TRBV7-9 to TRBJ2-2, with 7 bases fitting TRBD1. The CDR3 has 17 residues. Losses at the gene ends were 7 bases for V and 4 bases for J; bases not matched to a gene: 15. CDR1 is SEHNR, CDR2 FQNEAQ, per germline (reference sequence). CDR3 sequence (DNA): TGTGCCAGCACCTCCGAGGGGGCAGATTCTGTCACCGGGGAGCTGTTTTTT. It translates to CASTSEGADSVTGELFF.

The chain uses TRBV5-5 and TRBJ2-3; D is undetermined. V gave up 5 bases and J gave up 4 bases, with 17 bases separating them. The length of the CDR3 is 15 residues. CDR1 SGHKS and CDR2 YYEKEE come from the germline V gene (reference sequence). The CDR3 nucleotides are TGTGCCAGCAGTTTAGTTTTCCGGGCCGCAGATACGCAGTATTTT. Amino acid sequence: CASSLVFRAADTQYF.

The chain carries TRBV11-2 and TRBJ1-2, with TRBD1 as a possible D gene (6 bases). This CDR3 has 15 residues. Germline CDR1 reads SGHAT; CDR2 reads FQNNGV. Trimming took 1 base from V and 10 from J, leaving 19 bases between them. CDR3 sequence: CASSLGRQVPLPYTF. The CDR3 DNA follows: TGTGCCAGCAGCTTAGGAAGACAGGTCCCCTTGCCCTACACCTTC.

CDR3 nucleotides: TGTGCCAGCAGCGCCGGGCCACCTTATGGCTACACCTTC. It yields the protein CASSAGPPYGYTF. J is TRBJ1-2 and V is TRBV9; D gene ambiguous. CDR1 and CDR2 (germline): SGDLS, YYNGEE. The CDR3 length is 13 residues. Trimming removed 3 bases at V and 5 bases at J, with 11 bases between.

This clonotype was counted a few times. The rearrangement uses TRBV2 and TRBJ1-1, with 10 bases identical to TRBD1. This CDR3 is built from 20 residues. The V and J ends lost 6 bases and 0 bases, in that order; junction bases with no gene match: 19. The germline V gene encodes CDR1 SNHLY and CDR2 FYNNEI. CDR3 in DNA: TGTGCCAGCAGCCACAAGACAGGGGGCGCGTTGGTAAATATGAACACTGAAGCTTTCTTT. Translation gives CASSHKTGGALVNMNTEAFF.

The chain uses TRBV2 and TRBJ1-1; possibly TRBD1 for D (6 bases). V lost 4 bases, J lost 8 bases, and 8 bases lay in between. This CDR3 is 11 amino acids long. Germline V CDR1 and CDR2: SNHLY, FYNNEI. As DNA, the CDR3 is TGTGCCAGCAGTGGGACAGCCGAAGCTTTCTTT. It is translated as CASSGTAEAFF.

This sequence joins TRBV6-6 and TRBJ2-5; no definite D call. The germline V and J ends were trimmed by 9 bases and 2 bases, with 16 bases remaining between them. The CDR3 consists of 14 residues. Germline CDR1 MNHNY, CDR2 SVGAGI (reference sequence). The CDR3 loop reads CASPDLYHQETQYF. For the CDR3, the DNA is TGTGCCAGTCCCGACTTGTACCATCAAGAGACCCAGTACTTC.

The chain employs TRBV4-1 and TRBJ2-1, with 11 bases lining up with TRBD2. CDR1 is MGHRA and CDR2 is YSYEKL in the germline V gene. The trim removed 4 bases at V and 4 bases at J, leaving 6 bases unmatched. The CDR3 has 16 amino acids. CDR3 amino acids: CASSLYGTSGYNEQFF. CDR3 coding DNA: TGCGCCAGCAGCCTATACGGGACTAGCGGATACAATGAGCAGTTCTTC.

To note about this clonotype: This may be a read error: a much more frequent sequence differs by one nucleotide. V usage is TRBV5-4 and J usage is TRBJ2-5; either TRBD1 or TRBD2 may fit D (5 bases each). The CDR3 totals 13 residues. Germline CDR1 and CDR2: SGHNT and YYREEE (reference sequence). Trimming took 4 bases from V and 3 from J, leaving 10 bases between them. The CDR3 region has the DNA TGTGCCAGCAGCCCCTGGGGGAAAGAGACCCAGTACTTC. Its protein product is CASSPWGKETQYF.